This T cell receptor (beta chain) was retrieved from a study of T-cell memory formation after mild COVID-19. About this clonotype: The antigen is unknown.

CDR1 DFQATT and CDR2 SNEGSKA come from the germline V gene (reference sequence). The CDR3 has 12 amino acids. Whole-study results and caveats: SARS-CoV-2 specificity of second-wave clones peaking day 37 was unconfirmed. CD4+ clones that contracted lay mainly in CM and EM; CD8+ ones lay in EMRA.

MiXCR, applied by TCRdb to the 5' RACE reads, yields one record per CDR3 protein. The sample yields some 150,000 distinct CDR3 sequences, 15% to 20% seen once. Sequenced: PBMCs or a T cell subset sorted from them (not recorded which). The origin of this receptor is an adult woman who had mild COVID-19 (a few samples of this study predate the infection). Cell type and time point are not known. The chain uses TRBV20-1 and TRBJ1-4; tentative D call: TRBD1 (5 bases). CDR3 bases: TGCACCAGCCGGGACCCCAATGAAAAACTGTTTTTT. Its protein product is CTSRDPNEKLFF.